The 18 T cell receptor beta chains below all came from one sample that was sequenced in a study of blood T cells in healthy people across ages. The use of a sample-barcoded 5' primer and a J-beta primer mix characterized a second PCR of about 7 to 12 cycles. A single record per CDR3 protein comes from TCRdb applying MiXCR to the 5' RACE reads. Here the sample spans about 1.6 million distinct CDR3 sequences, roughly 30% being singletons. The material sequenced was blood. Receptor source: a woman aged 30 to 39 in good health.

The chain is built from TRBV7-9 and TRBJ2-4, with 7 nucleotides matching TRBD2. The V gene end was trimmed by 3 bases and the J gene end by 8 bases; junction bases not matched to a gene: 7. Germline CDR1 SEHNR, CDR2 FQNEAQ (reference sequence). The CDR3 runs 14 residues. The DNA for the CDR3 is TGTGCCAGCAGCTTGTCCGGACTAGTAGACATTCAGTACTTC. Protein product: CASSLSGLVDIQYF.

The rearrangement uses TRBV20-1 and TRBJ1-1; D call uncertain. From germline, CDR1 is DFQATT and CDR2 SNEGSKA (reference sequence). The CDR3 loop spans 14 amino acids. V was clipped by 1 base and J by 1 base, with 10 bases between them. CDR3 nucleotides: TGCAGTGCTAGAGGTGGGTTGGAGAACACTGAAGCTTTCTTT. It encodes CSARGGLENTEAFF.

This chain uses TRBV6-1 with TRBJ2-7; 7 bases line up with TRBD1. V lost 4 bases and J lost 3; bases outside the gene matches: 6. The CDR3 spans 14 residues. Germline V gene lookup returns CDR1 MNHNS and CDR2 SASEGT. The CDR3 protein is CASSARDSFYEQYF. CDR3 nucleotides: TGTGCCAGCAGTGCCCGGGACAGCTTCTACGAGCAGTACTTC.

The rearrangement links TRBV21-1 to TRBJ2-1; the DNA was not used to check the table's D call, TRBD2. TRBV21-1 is flagged as a pseudogene. The CDR3 is 14 residues long. As DNA, the CDR3 is TGTGCCAGCAGCAAAGCTGGGAGGGGAGGTGAGCAGTTCTTC. Its protein is CASSKAGRGGEQFF.

This clonotype was observed many times. CDR3 coding DNA: TGTGCCAGCAGTTACGACGCCTACAATGAGCAGTTCTTC. It encodes CASSYDAYNEQFF. The V gene is TRBV6-5, the J gene TRBJ2-1, with D hard to call. Germline V gene sequence: CDR1 MNHEY, CDR2 SVGAGI. The ends were cut back, 2 bases at V and 2 bases at J, with 4 bases in the middle. CDR3 size: 13 residues.

This clonotype has more than one count but fewer than ten. This chain connects TRBV7-8 to TRBJ2-5, with a possible D match to TRBD2 (5 bases). CDR3 length: 15 residues. The ends were cut back, 5 bases at V and 1 base at J, with 14 bases in the middle. CDR1 is SGHVS and CDR2 is FQNEAQ in the germline V gene. CDR3 loop: CASSPTGWSQETQYF. CDR3 in DNA: TGTGCCAGCAGCCCCACGGGATGGAGCCAAGAGACCCAGTACTTC.

The table lists this clonotype with a few counts. The chain recombines TRBV20-1 with TRBJ2-4, with 9 positions matching TRBD1. The germline gives CDR1 DFQATT, CDR2 SNEGSKA (reference sequence). V trimming: 2 bases; J trimming: 6 bases; junction bases outside the gene matches: 5. This CDR3 comprises 14 residues. CDR3 DNA: TGCAGTGCTAGATCGGGACAGGGACCAAACATTCAGTACTTC. Its translation: CSARSGQGPNIQYF.

The chain has TRBV6-5 and TRBJ1-2, with 7 bases that match TRBD1. The trim removed 7 bases at V and 4 bases at J, leaving 6 bases unmatched. Germline V lookup: CDR1 MNHEY, CDR2 SVGAGI. This CDR3 has 13 amino acids. CDR3 nucleotide sequence: TGTGCCAGCACAAGCCGGACAGGCTATGGCTACACCTTC. It encodes CASTSRTGYGYTF.

This clonotype was detected ten times or more. This rearrangement joins TRBV29-1 to TRBJ1-2, with 8 nucleotides matching TRBD1. With 4 bases clipped from V and 2 bases from J, the junction kept 0 bases outside the gene matches. CDR3 length: 12 residues. Germline assignment: CDR1 SQVTM and CDR2 ANQGSEA. CDR3 bases: TGCAGCGTTGGACAGGGGAACTATGGCTACACCTTC. Translated: CSVGQGNYGYTF.

The V gene is TRBV6-2 or TRBV6-3, the J gene TRBJ1-4; D gene uncertain. V gave up 6 bases and J gave up 4 bases, with 18 bases separating them. Germline V gene data show CDR1 as MNHEY and CDR2 as SVGEGT. The CDR3 has 16 amino acids. CDR3 DNA sequence: TGTGCCAGCAGCTACAAAAAGACACCCTATAATGAAAAACTGTTTTTT. This encodes CASSYKKTPYNEKLFF.

This clonotype was observed a few times. The chain carries TRBV9 and TRBJ2-1, with 8 bases lining up with TRBD2. The length of the CDR3 is 14 residues. V lost 9 bases, J lost 4 bases, and 9 bases stayed unmatched. Germline lookup yields CDR1 SGDLS and CDR2 YYNGEE. The CDR3 nucleotides read TGTGCCATGGTGACTAGCGAGACATACAATGAGCAGTTCTTC. Its translation: CAMVTSETYNEQFF.

This chain uses TRBV7-9 with TRBJ2-4, with D possibly matching TRBD2 (6 bases). Germline V gene lookup returns CDR1 SEHNR and CDR2 FQNEAQ (reference sequence). V shed 5 bases and J shed 1 base, with 18 bases lying between them. This CDR3 contains 17 residues. CDR3 sequence (DNA): TGTGCCAGCAGCCCCGGGACGGAGGGTTGGGCCAAAAACATTCAGTACTTC. Translated, it gives CASSPGTEGWAKNIQYF.

The chain is built from TRBV7-3 and TRBJ2-6; 11 bases align to TRBD1. Germline V CDR1 and CDR2: SGHTA, FQGTGA. The trim removed 1 base at V and 3 bases at J, leaving 8 bases unmatched. CDR3 length: 19 residues. The CDR3 nucleotides are TGTGCCAGCAGCTTAAGGGGCGGACAGGGGGCGTTTGGGGCCAACGTCCTGACTTTC. It codes for CASSLRGGQGAFGANVLTF.

The CDR3 DNA is TGTGCCAGCAGTCGGGACCCTTCCGCCTATGGCTACACCTTC. The encoded protein is CASSRDPSAYGYTF. The V and J genes are TRBV27 and TRBJ1-2, with D possibly matching TRBD1 (5 bases). Trimming took 5 bases from V and 4 from J, leaving 14 bases between them. The CDR3 totals 14 residues. Germline V gene data show CDR1 as MNHEY and CDR2 as SMNVEV (reference sequence).

The gene calls are TRBV3-1 and TRBJ2-1; D is possibly TRBD2 (6 bases). The V end lost 1 base, the J end lost 8 bases, and 18 bases lay between the germline ends. This CDR3 is 16 amino acids long. Germline CDR1 is LGHDT and CDR2 is YNNKEL (reference sequence). The CDR3 loop reads CASSQAPGLGGDEQFF. CDR3 bases: TGTGCCAGCAGCCAAGCCCCGGGACTGGGAGGCGATGAGCAGTTCTTC.

This clonotype appeared a few times. The genes are TRBV6-4 and TRBJ1-6; TRBD1 is a possible D gene (5 bases). This CDR3 has 14 amino acids. V was clipped by 2 bases and J by 11 bases, with 13 bases between them. Germline assignment: CDR1 MRHNA and CDR2 SNTAGT. CDR3 bases: TGTGCCAGCAGTGACGACGGGGCATGGGCACCCCTCCACTTT. Its translation is CASSDDGAWAPLHF.

The chain is built from TRBV5-1 and TRBJ1-2; TRBD1 matches at 7 bases. Per the germline V gene, CDR1 is SGHRS and CDR2 is YFSETQ. V was clipped by 4 bases and J by 0 bases; unmatched bases: 15. The CDR3 contains 18 residues. The CDR3 protein is CASSQTFKGQNANYGYTF. CDR3 in DNA: TGCGCCAGCAGCCAGACCTTCAAGGGACAGAATGCTAACTATGGCTACACCTTC.

The rearrangement uses TRBV5-1 and TRBJ1-1; unclear D gene. This CDR3 is built from 14 residues. V lost 7 bases and J lost 1, with 14 bases in between. Germline V gives CDR1 SGHRS, CDR2 YFSETQ. CDR3 protein: CASLPGIGNTEAFF. The CDR3 DNA is TGCGCCAGCCTACCAGGAATAGGGAACACTGAAGCTTTCTTT.